These 3 T cell receptor beta chains originate from one sample sequenced in a study of post-analysis software for immune sequencing data. Study observations and caveats: In patients, TRBV5-6, TRBV5-1 and TRBV20-1 belonged to 4 or 5 TRBV segments found more frequently than in controls.

Included in the TCR beta cDNA libraries were unique molecular identifiers. TCRdb reanalysed the PCR reads using MiXCR and keeps one entry per CDR3 protein. The table lists some 450,000 distinct CDR3 sequences, nearly 45% of them singletons. No antigen has been identified for these receptors. Input material: blood. These receptors all come from a girl aged 10 to 17 with multiple sclerosis.

This rearrangement joins TRBV20-1 to TRBJ2-1, with 9 nucleotides matching TRBD1. Germline V gene sequence: CDR1 DFQATT, CDR2 SNEGSKA (reference sequence). The trim removed 2 bases at V and 6 bases at J, leaving 14 bases unmatched. The CDR3 length is 17 residues. This chain's CDR3 is CSARKTWAGTGINEQFF. CDR3 bases: TGCAGTGCTAGAAAAACATGGGCCGGGACAGGGATCAATGAGCAGTTCTTC.

This clonotype was seen just once. The chain recombines TRBV20-1 with TRBJ2-3; TRBD2 matches 10 bases. The CDR3 has 18 residues. V shed 3 bases, J shed 0 bases, and the junction held 12 bases outside the gene matches. Germline values: CDR1 DFQATT, CDR2 SNEGSKA (reference sequence). As DNA, the CDR3 is TGCAGTGCTAGCGCGGTGCTAGCGGGGGACTCTAGCACAGATACGCAGTATTTT. This sequence encodes CSASAVLAGDSSTDTQYF.

This clonotype has only a few counts. This chain uses TRBV18 with TRBJ2-5, with TRBD2 matching 7 bases. This CDR3 is built from 15 residues. Trimming at V came to 6 bases and at J to 2 bases, leaving 9 bases not matched to a gene. CDR1 and CDR2 from the germline V gene are KGHSH and LQKENI. The DNA for the CDR3 is TGTGCCAGCTCGCCAGCCCTTAGCGGGCAAGAGACCCAGTACTTC. Amino acid sequence: CASSPALSGQETQYF.